This T cell receptor beta chain emerged from a study of graft-versus-host responses after intestinal transplantation. The wider study: The recipients all started with anti-thymocyte globulin induction and then took tacrolimus and steroids for around 3 years.

There are a few counts of this clone. Its antigen is as yet unknown. The assay was immunoSEQ multiplex PCR, and TCRdb's table has in-frame clones only and misses some. The table shows about 82,000 clones, with 91% occurring only once. Study-level findings and limits: Allografts of patients with graft-donor T cell macrochimerism showed high graft-versus-host to host-versus-graft clone ratios. Early post-transplant HvG declines were associated with peak circulating GvH clone levels. Recipient-marrow GvH clones were detected, some having first appeared in ileum or blood.

This receptor was obtained from a human donor who received an intestinal transplant. Sample: unstimulated CD4+ T cells sorted from spleen or lymph node cells, taken before intestinal transplant.

The CDR3 sequence: CASSQSRVNTEAFF. The CDR3 bases are TGTGCCAGCAGTCAAAGCAGGGTTAACACTGAAGCTTTCTTT. The chain employs TRBV2 and TRBJ1-1; D may be TRBD1 (5 bases). Germline CDR1 reads SNHLY; CDR2 reads FYNNEI. V was clipped by 5 bases and J by 2 bases, with 12 bases between them. The CDR3 loop spans 14 amino acids.